Listed below are T cell receptor beta chains from one sample, sequenced in a study of long-term antiretroviral therapy in people with HIV. The table came from immunoSEQ multiplex PCR; TCRdb's copy has only in-frame clones and leaves some out. Of roughly 11,000 clones listed, around 88% were seen once; the top ten hold 15% to 25%. This specimen consisted of unsorted PBMCs, obtained 0.2 years before starting antiretroviral therapy. The receptors derive from a woman aged 40-49 years with HIV. Each CDR3 is given with its conserved first and last residue. A row's size may be missing; if present it is once, few, many or a size class.

TRBJ1-3,TRBV4-2,NA,CASSQPGDSSGNTIYF
TRBJ1-2,TRBV11-2,NA,CASSLAQGPNYGYTF
TRBJ2-7,TRBV7-9,NA,CASSHRVHEQYF
TRBJ1-5,TRBV6-5,NA,CASSYSRGDQPQHF
TRBJ1-5,TRBV5-5,few,CASSLEGGSQPQHF
TRBJ2-7,TRBV7-6,NA,CASSLAADTIYEQYF
TRBJ2-3,TRBV30,NA,CAWTKGAGGPSDTQYF
TRBJ1-5,TRBV27,NA,CASSSGQGQGVGPQHF
TRBJ1-1,TRBV5-1,few,CASSLVLQGNTEAFF
TRBJ1-2,TRBV10-3,few,CAISEYGYGYTF
TRBJ1-1,TRBV29-1,NA,CSVEVTVNTEAFF
TRBJ2-2,TRBV9,NA,CASSVAGGMNTGELFF
TRBJ1-5,TRBV19,NA,CASSIRGDNQPQHF
TRBJ2-2,TRBV5-1,NA,CASSLAGAGVYTGELFF
TRBJ1-6,TRBV6-1,NA,CASRTDRDGSPLHF
TRBJ2-2,TRBV19,NA,CASSRGTGRGTMNTGELFF
TRBJ2-2,TRBV7-9,NA,CASSLGAGNTGELFF
TRBJ1-1,TRBV9,NA,CASSVQFCRGGNTEAFF
TRBJ1-1,TRBV7-2,NA,CASSSDPNTEAFF
TRBJ2-5,TRBV19,NA,CASSRGHQETQYF
TRBJ1-5,TRBV7-8,NA,CASSYLGTGGNQPQHF
TRBJ1-6,TRBV30,NA,CAWSGHTSNSPLHF
TRBJ1-3,TRBV18,NA,CASSPDGGGNTIYF
TRBJ2-1,TRBV7-9,NA,CASSLAVSGGSYNEQFF
TRBJ1-2,TRBV5-1,NA,CASSLGPGRDYGYTF
TRBJ1-5,TRBV19,few,CASSTRQGPNQPQHF
TRBJ1-5,TRBV23-1,NA,CASSRQGACNQPQHF
TRBJ2-3,TRBV2,NA,CASSSRTVKDTQYF
TRBJ1-5,TRBV5-5,NA,CASSLEGFGNQPQHF
TRBJ2-1,TRBV6-6,NA,CASSYPGAGSYNEQFF
TRBJ1-3,TRBV5-1,once,CASSLAPRGLGGNTIYF
TRBJ2-6,TRBV19,NA,CASKFQGARGANVLTF
TRBJ2-1,TRBV7-9,NA,CASRWAGGRDNEQFF
TRBJ2-5,TRBV5-4,NA,CASRVSGTGRKETQYF
TRBJ2-3,TRBV30,NA,CAWSVTTRDTQYF
TRBJ2-7,TRBV5-6,NA,CASSLMARSEQYF
TRBJ2-5,TRBV2,NA,CASSEEETQYF
TRBJ2-3,TRBV4-1,once,CASSQDKGRTQYF
TRBJ2-7,TRBV4-1,NA,CASSQLAGADYEQYF
TRBJ2-2,TRBV19,NA,CASIKGGGDNTGELFF
TRBJ2-3,TRBV5-4,NA,CASSFYLRGPTDTQYF
TRBJ2-2,TRBV5-1,NA,CASSLGRQGTTGELFF
TRBJ2-4,TRBV4-1,NA,CASSQGQEAPKNIQYF
TRBJ1-5,TRBV6-5,NA,CASSYEGASNQPQHF
TRBJ2-3,TRBV7-2,NA,CASSPQGGREYF